This T cell receptor beta chain was captured by sequencing in a study of shared clonotypes between healthy human individuals. Study results and limitations: Non-shared clonotypes displayed generation probabilities falling below those of clonotypes present in all four donors. Incomplete sequencing of sorted subsets was indicated by rarefaction despite large depth.

Germline CDR1 and CDR2: MNHEY and SVGAGI. This CDR3 region has 16 residues. V lost 0 bases, J lost 2 bases, and 14 bases lay in between. Here immunoSEQ multiplex PCR was the method, and the copy in TCRdb shows in-frame clones only, minus some. This sample has about 1 million clones, with 75% found just once. This clone was recorded once. Its antigen remains unidentified. The sequenced material came from memory CD4+ T cells sorted from blood. Described subset: CD45RA-negative fraction. This chain uses TRBV6-5 with TRBJ2-7; weak D call: TRBD1 (5 bases). The sequence was obtained from a man between 18 and 35 years old in good health. As DNA, the CDR3 is TGTGCCAGCAGTTACTCGGGTAGGGGCCCCGCCTACGAGCAGTACTTC. Protein sequence: CASSYSGRGPAYEQYF.